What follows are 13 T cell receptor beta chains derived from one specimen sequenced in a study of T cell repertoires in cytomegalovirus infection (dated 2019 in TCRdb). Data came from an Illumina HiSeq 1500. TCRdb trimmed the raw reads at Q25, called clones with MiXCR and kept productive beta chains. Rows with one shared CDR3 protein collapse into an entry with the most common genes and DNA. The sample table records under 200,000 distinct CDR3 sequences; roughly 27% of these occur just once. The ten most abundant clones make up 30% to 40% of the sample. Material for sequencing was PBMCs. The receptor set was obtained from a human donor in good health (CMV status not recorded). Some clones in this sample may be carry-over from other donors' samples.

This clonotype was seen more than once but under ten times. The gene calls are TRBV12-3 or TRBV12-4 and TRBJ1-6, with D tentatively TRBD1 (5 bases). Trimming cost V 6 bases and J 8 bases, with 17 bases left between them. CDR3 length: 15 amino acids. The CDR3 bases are TGTGCCAGCAGCCCCGGGAGGGGAGGAGATTCACCCCTCCACTTT. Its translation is CASSPGRGGDSPLHF.

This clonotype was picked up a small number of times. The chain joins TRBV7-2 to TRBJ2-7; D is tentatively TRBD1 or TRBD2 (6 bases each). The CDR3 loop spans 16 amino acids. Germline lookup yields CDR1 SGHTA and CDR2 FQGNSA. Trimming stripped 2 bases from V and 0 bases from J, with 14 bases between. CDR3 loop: CASSLRGDGFSYEQYF. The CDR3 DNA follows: TGTGCCAGCAGCTTAAGGGGGGACGGATTCTCCTACGAGCAGTACTTC.

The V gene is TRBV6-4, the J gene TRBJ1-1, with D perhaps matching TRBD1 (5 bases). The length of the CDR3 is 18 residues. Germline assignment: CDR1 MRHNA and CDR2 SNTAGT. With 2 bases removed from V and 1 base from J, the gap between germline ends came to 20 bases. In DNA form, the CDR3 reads TGTGCCAGCAGTGACAAACCCGGGACCGGCATCAAGAACACTGAAGCTTTCTTT. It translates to CASSDKPGTGIKNTEAFF.

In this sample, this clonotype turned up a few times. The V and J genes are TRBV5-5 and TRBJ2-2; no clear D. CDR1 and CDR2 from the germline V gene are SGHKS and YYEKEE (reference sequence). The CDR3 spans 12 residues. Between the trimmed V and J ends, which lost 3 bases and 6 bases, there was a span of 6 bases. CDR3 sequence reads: CASSWIAGELFF. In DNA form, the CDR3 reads TGTGCCAGCAGCTGGATAGCCGGGGAGCTGTTTTTT.

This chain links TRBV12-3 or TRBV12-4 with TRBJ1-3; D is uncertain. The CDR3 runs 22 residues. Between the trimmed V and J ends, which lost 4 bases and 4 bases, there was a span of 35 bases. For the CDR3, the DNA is TGTGCCAGCAGTTCTGTGCCGGTTAATCCGGGCCTTGGAGGCATGAACGGAAACACCATATATTTT. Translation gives CASSSVPVNPGLGGMNGNTIYF.

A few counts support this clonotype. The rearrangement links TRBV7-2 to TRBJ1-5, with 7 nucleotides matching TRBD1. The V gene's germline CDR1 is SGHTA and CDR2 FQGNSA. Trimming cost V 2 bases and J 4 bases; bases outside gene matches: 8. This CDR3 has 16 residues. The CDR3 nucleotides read TGTGCCAGCAGCTTATCGACAGGACAGGTGAATCAGCCCCAGCATTTT. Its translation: CASSLSTGQVNQPQHF.

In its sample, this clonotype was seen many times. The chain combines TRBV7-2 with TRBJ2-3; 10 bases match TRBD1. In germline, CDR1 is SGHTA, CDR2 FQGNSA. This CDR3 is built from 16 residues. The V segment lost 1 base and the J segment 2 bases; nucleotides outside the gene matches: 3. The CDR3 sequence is CASSLGDRGSTDTQYF. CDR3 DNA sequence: TGTGCCAGCAGCTTAGGGGACAGGGGATCCACAGATACGCAGTATTTT.

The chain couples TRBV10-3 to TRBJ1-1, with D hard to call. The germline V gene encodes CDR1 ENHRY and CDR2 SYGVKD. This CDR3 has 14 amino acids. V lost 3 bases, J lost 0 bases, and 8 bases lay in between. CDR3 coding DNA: TGTGCCATCAGTGAAAACCCCGTGAACACTGAAGCTTTCTTT. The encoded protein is CAISENPVNTEAFF.

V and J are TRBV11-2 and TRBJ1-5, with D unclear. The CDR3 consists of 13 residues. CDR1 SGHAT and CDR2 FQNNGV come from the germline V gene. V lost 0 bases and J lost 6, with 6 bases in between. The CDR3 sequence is CASSLDRSQPQHF. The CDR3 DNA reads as TGTGCCAGCAGCTTAGATCGAAGTCAGCCCCAGCATTTT.

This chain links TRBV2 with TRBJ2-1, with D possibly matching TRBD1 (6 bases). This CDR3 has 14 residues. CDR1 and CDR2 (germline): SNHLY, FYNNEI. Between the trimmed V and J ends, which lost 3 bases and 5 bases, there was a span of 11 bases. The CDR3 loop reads CASSERQGNNEQFF. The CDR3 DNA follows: TGTGCCAGCAGTGAGCGGCAGGGGAACAATGAGCAGTTCTTC.

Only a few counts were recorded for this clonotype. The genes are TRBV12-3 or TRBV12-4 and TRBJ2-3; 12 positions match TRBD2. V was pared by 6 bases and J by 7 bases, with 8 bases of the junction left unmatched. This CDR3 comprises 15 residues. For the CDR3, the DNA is TGTGCCAGCAGGGGTCTAGCGGGGGGGCCGAATACGCAGTATTTT. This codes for CASRGLAGGPNTQYF.

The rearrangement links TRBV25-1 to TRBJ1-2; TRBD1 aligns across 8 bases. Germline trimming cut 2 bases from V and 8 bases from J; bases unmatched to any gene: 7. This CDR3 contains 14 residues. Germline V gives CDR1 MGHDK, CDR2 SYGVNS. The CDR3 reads CASSEPGQGVGYTF. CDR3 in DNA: TGTGCCAGCAGTGAACCCGGACAGGGTGTGGGCTACACCTTC.

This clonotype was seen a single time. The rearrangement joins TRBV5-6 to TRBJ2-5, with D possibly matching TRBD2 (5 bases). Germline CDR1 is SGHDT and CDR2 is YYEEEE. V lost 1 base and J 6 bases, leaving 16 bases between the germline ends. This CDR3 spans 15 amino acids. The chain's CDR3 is CASSLWGERWKTQYF. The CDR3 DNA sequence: TGTGCCAGCAGCTTGTGGGGAGAACGGTGGAAGACCCAGTACTTC.